A single sample is the source of the 17 T cell receptor beta chains below, sequenced in a study of T cell responses to AZD1222 COVID-19 vaccine. The repertoire was sequenced with immunoSEQ multiplex PCR; TCRdb's copy has only in-frame clones and lacks some. This sample has 100,000 to 150,000 clones, with about 90% found just once. The specimen was peripheral blood, collected on day 0 of MenACWY control vaccination. Receptors originate from an adult in good health.

The sample holds a few counts of this clone. The rearrangement links TRBV5-6 to TRBJ2-5; TRBD1 agrees at 7 bases. Trimming removed 2 bases from V and 1 base from J; junction bases left unmatched: 11. The germline V gene encodes CDR1 SGHDT and CDR2 YYEEEE. The CDR3 contains 17 residues. CDR3 nucleotides: TGTGCCAGCAGCTTAGTTACAGGGGTTGGTGGCCAAGAGACCCAGTACTTC. Protein product: CASSLVTGVGGQETQYF.

This sequence joins TRBV6-4 and TRBJ2-4, with 9 bases that match TRBD2. Germline V lookup: CDR1 MRHNA, CDR2 SNTAGT. This CDR3 has 18 residues. Losses at the gene ends were 2 bases for V and 0 bases for J; bases not matched to a gene: 8. CDR3 bases: TGTGCCAGCAGTGACCCCGTAAGCGGGGGGTTAGCCAAAAACATTCAGTACTTC. Protein sequence: CASSDPVSGGLAKNIQYF.

This chain uses TRBV28 with TRBJ2-2; maybe TRBD2 (5 bases). CDR3 length equals 16 residues. V gave up 1 base and J gave up 0 bases, with 9 bases separating them. The germline V gene encodes CDR1 MDHEN and CDR2 SYDVKM. The CDR3 region has the DNA TGTGCCAGCAGTTTATCTAGGACTTCGAACACCGGGGAGCTGTTTTTT. Translation gives CASSLSRTSNTGELFF. The full variable domain, rest sourced from reference TRBV28 and TRBJ2-2, is DVKVTQSSRYLVKRTGEKVFLECVQDMDHENMFWYRQDPGLGLRLIYFSYDVKMKEKGDIPEGYSVSREKKERFSLILESASTNQTSMYLCASSLSRTSNTGELFFGEGSRLTVL.

This clone was seen more than once but under ten times. The chain joins TRBV11-2 to TRBJ2-3; tentative D call: TRBD2 (6 bases). The CDR3 is 12 residues long. V gave up 11 bases and J gave up 9 bases, with 18 bases separating them. Germline CDR1 is SGHAT and CDR2 is FQNNGV. The CDR3: CACWDSTGTQYF. The DNA of the CDR3 is TGTGCCTGCTGGGACTCCACGGGCACGCAGTATTTT.

The chain joins TRBV7-6 to TRBJ2-5; D assignment may be TRBD1 or TRBD2 (5 bases each). The CDR3 loop spans 15 amino acids. Trimming left V 1 base short and J 2 bases short, with 11 bases between. CDR1 and CDR2 (germline): SGHVS, FNYEAQ. The CDR3 region is CASSLGGKGQETQYF. CDR3 nucleotides: TGTGCCAGCAGCTTAGGGGGGAAAGGTCAAGAGACCCAGTACTTC. The whole variable domain, filled in from reference TRBV7-6 and TRBJ2-5, reads GAGVSQSPRYKVTKRGQDVALRCDPISGHVSLYWYRQALGQGPEFLTYFNYEAQQDKSGLPNDRFSAERPEGSISTLTIQRTEQRDSAMYRCASSLGGKGQETQYFGPGTRLLVL.

This chain joins TRBV6-5 and TRBJ1-5; D is unclear. Germline V gene lookup returns CDR1 MNHEY and CDR2 SVGAGI. There are 14 residues in the CDR3. The V end lost 7 bases, the J end lost 0 bases, and 10 bases lay between the germline ends. The CDR3 region has the DNA TGTGCCAGCATATCCAGAAATAGCAATCAGCCCCAGCATTTT. It yields the protein CASISRNSNQPQHF.

The chain employs TRBV15 and TRBJ1-2; TRBD1 is a possible D gene (6 bases). This CDR3 has 22 residues. V lost 3 bases to trimming and J lost 8 bases, with 40 bases between them. Per the germline V gene, CDR1 is LNHNV and CDR2 is YYDKDF (reference sequence). CDR3 nucleotide sequence: TGTGCCACCAGCAGTCCCGGAGGGGGAGATCGAAGGGGGGATAACCGACTAATGGGCTACACCTTC. Protein product: CATSSPGGGDRRGDNRLMGYTF. Full variable domain (rest looked up from reference TRBV15 and TRBJ1-2): DAMVIQNPRYQVTQFGKPVTLSCSQTLNHNVMYWYQQKSSQAPKLLFHYYDKDFNNEADTPDNFQSRRPNTSFCFLDIRSPGLGDTAMYLCATSSPGGGDRRGDNRLMGYTFGSGTRLTVV.

This chain connects TRBV6-2 or TRBV6-3 to TRBJ2-1, with 10 bases lining up with TRBD1. J gave up 7 bases and V 1 base, and 13 bases lay outside the gene matches. The CDR3 is made up of 18 amino acids. Per the germline V gene, CDR1 is MNHEY and CDR2 is SVGEGT. The CDR3 here is CASSYWFRGQGFVNEQFF. The CDR3 bases are TGTGCCAGCAGTTACTGGTTTCGGGGACAGGGGTTTGTAAATGAGCAGTTCTTC.

This clone was seen once. The chain employs TRBV28 and TRBJ1-2; possible D gene TRBD1, 5 bases. V was shortened by 1 base and J by 0 bases, with 12 bases between the two germline ends. This CDR3 region has 16 residues. Germline CDR1 MDHEN, CDR2 SYDVKM. CDR3 residues: CASSLSAGRSNYGYTF. For the CDR3, the DNA is TGTGCCAGCAGTTTATCGGCAGGGCGTTCTAACTATGGCTACACCTTC.

This chain uses TRBV5-4 with TRBJ1-1; no firm D call. Deletions cut 4 bases from V and 0 bases from J, with 16 bases between. In germline, CDR1 is SGHNT, CDR2 YYREEE (reference sequence). This CDR3 spans 16 amino acids. The CDR3 reads CASSLGLGAMNTEAFF. The CDR3 coding sequence is TGTGCCAGCAGCCTGGGATTGGGAGCAATGAACACTGAAGCTTTCTTT.

The chain employs TRBV29-1 and TRBJ2-5, with 8 bases lining up with TRBD1. CDR1 and CDR2 (germline): SQVTM, ANQGSEA. The ends lost 7 bases at V and 2 bases at J; junction bases unmatched: 3. The CDR3 length is 12 residues. This CDR3 reads CSGGQGQETQYF. The CDR3 DNA sequence: TGCAGCGGAGGACAGGGACAAGAGACCCAGTACTTC.

The V call is TRBV11-2, the J call TRBJ2-5; TRBD2 matches 7 bases. Per germline, CDR1 SGHAT and CDR2 FQNNGV. V lost 2 bases to trimming and J lost 3 bases; unmatched junction nucleotides: 9. The CDR3 length is 16 residues. The CDR3 sequence is CASSLLSAAGEETQYF. The DNA for the CDR3 is TGTGCCAGCAGCTTACTATCAGCCGCGGGGGAAGAGACCCAGTACTTC.

This chain joins TRBV6-1 and TRBJ1-5; D is unresolved. V lost 1 base and J lost 4, with 17 bases in between. The CDR3 runs 17 residues. Germline values: CDR1 MNHNS, CDR2 SASEGT. The CDR3 here is CASSEVQYWRGNQPQHF. CDR3 nucleotide sequence: TGTGCCAGCAGTGAAGTGCAATATTGGCGGGGTAATCAGCCCCAGCATTTT.

J is TRBJ1-1 and V is TRBV5-5; D is perhaps TRBD1 (6 bases). From germline, CDR1 is SGHKS and CDR2 YYEKEE (reference sequence). Trimming removed 3 bases from V and 0 bases from J, with 9 bases in between. The CDR3 sequence is 14 residues long. CDR3 in amino acids: CASSSQGMNTEAFF. For the CDR3, the DNA is TGTGCCAGCAGCTCACAGGGTATGAACACTGAAGCTTTCTTT.

This chain links TRBV3-1 (or the pseudogene TRBV3-2) with TRBJ2-3, with D possibly being TRBD2 (6 bases). The germline V and J ends were trimmed by 4 bases and 1 base, with 15 bases remaining between them. CDR1 and CDR2 (germline): LGHDT, YNNKEL (reference sequence). The CDR3 has 16 amino acids. The DNA of the CDR3 is TGTGCCAGCAGCCCTTATATGGCTAGCGGCACAGATACGCAGTATTTT. The encoded protein is CASSPYMASGTDTQYF.

J is TRBJ2-2 and V is TRBV5-1, with TRBD1 matching 7 bases. The CDR3 runs 15 residues. Germline CDR1 reads SGHRS; CDR2 reads YFSETQ. V was pared by 2 bases and J by 0 bases, with 1 base of the junction left unmatched. In DNA form, the CDR3 reads TGCGCCAGCAGCTTCACAGGGGCGAACACCGGGGAGCTGTTTTTT. Amino acid sequence: CASSFTGANTGELFF.

The chain recombines TRBV6-5 with TRBJ2-5, with 8 bases that match TRBD1. The germline gives CDR1 MNHEY, CDR2 SVGAGI. J lost 5 bases, V lost 8 bases, and 10 bases had no gene match. The CDR3 runs to 14 residues. The CDR3 is CASVGSGGAETQYF. The CDR3 nucleotides are TGTGCCAGCGTAGGATCAGGGGGCGCGGAGACCCAGTACTTC.